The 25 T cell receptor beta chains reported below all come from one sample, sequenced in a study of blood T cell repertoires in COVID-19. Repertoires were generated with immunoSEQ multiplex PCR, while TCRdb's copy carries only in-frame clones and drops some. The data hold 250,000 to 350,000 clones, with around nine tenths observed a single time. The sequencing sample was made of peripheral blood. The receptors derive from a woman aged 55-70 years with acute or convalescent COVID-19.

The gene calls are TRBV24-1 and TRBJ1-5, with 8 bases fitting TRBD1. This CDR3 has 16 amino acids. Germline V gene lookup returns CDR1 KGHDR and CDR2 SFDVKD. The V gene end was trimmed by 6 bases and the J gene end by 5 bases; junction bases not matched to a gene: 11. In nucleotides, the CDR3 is TGTGCCACCAGTCCTAGACAGGGGTTAATGGATCAGCCCCAGCATTTT. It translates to CATSPRQGLMDQPQHF.

The CDR3 protein is CASSQGGGSNEQYF. CDR3 bases: TGTGCCAGCAGCCAAGGAGGCGGGAGTAACGAGCAGTACTTC. The gene calls are TRBV3-1 (or the pseudogene TRBV3-2) and TRBJ2-7, with 7 bases matching TRBD2. Trimming removed 1 base from V and 5 bases from J; junction bases left unmatched: 5. The CDR3 loop spans 14 amino acids. Germline CDR1 LGHDT, CDR2 YNNKEL (reference sequence).

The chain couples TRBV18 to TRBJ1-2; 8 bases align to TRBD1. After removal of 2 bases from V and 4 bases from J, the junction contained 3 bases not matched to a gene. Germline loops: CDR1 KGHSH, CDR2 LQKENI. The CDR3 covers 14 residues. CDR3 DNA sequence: TGTGCCAGCTCACCAGGACAGGGCGTCTATGGCTACACCTTC. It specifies CASSPGQGVYGYTF.

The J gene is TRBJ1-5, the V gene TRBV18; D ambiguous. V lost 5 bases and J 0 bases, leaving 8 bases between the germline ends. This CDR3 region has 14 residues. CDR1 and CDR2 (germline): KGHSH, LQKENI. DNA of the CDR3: TGTGCCAGCTCATCCCAGTATAGCAATCAGCCCCAGCATTTT. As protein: CASSSQYSNQPQHF.

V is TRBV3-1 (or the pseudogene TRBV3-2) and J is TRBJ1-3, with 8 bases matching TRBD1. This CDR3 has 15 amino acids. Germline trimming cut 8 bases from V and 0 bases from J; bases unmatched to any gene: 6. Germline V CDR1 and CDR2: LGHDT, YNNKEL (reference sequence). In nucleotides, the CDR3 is TGTGCCAGCCTCGGCACAGGGGGCTCTGGAAACACCATATATTTT. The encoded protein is CASLGTGGSGNTIYF.

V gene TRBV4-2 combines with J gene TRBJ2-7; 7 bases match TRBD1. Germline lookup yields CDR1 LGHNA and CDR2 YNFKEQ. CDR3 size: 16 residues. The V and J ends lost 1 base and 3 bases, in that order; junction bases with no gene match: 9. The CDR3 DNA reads TGTGCCAGCAGCCAAGGACAAAGACAGGGAAGCTACGAGCAGTACTTC. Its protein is CASSQGQRQGSYEQYF.

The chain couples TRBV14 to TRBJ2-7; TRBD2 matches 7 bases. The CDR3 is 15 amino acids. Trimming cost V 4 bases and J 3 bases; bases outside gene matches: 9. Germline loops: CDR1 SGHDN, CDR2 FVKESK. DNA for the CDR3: TGTGCCAGCAGCCCGAGACTAGCCGCAATCTACGAGCAGTACTTC. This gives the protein CASSPRLAAIYEQYF.

CDR3 in amino acids: CASSPRRQRGTNEKLFF. In nucleotides, the CDR3 is TGTGCCAGTAGCCCCCGACGACAGCGGGGGACTAATGAAAAACTGTTTTTT. The chain recombines TRBV19 with TRBJ1-4; D might be TRBD1 (5 bases). The CDR3 runs to 17 residues. CDR1 and CDR2 from the germline V gene are LNHDA and SQIVND (reference sequence). V lost 6 bases, J lost 2 bases, and 19 bases lay in between. Together with reference TRBV19 and TRBJ1-4, the CDR3 gives the full variable domain: DGGITQSPKYLFRKEGQNVTLSCEQNLNHDAMYWYRQDPGQGLRLIYYSQIVNDFQKGDIAEGYSVSREKKESFPLTVTSAQKNPTAFYLCASSPRRQRGTNEKLFFGSGTQLSVL.

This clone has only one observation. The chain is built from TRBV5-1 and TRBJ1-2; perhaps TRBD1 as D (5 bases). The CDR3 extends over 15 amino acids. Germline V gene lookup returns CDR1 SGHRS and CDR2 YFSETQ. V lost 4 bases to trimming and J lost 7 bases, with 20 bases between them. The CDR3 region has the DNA TGCGCCAGCAGCCGAGGCCAGAGCTACGGGGGTGGCTACACCTTC. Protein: CASSRGQSYGGGYTF.

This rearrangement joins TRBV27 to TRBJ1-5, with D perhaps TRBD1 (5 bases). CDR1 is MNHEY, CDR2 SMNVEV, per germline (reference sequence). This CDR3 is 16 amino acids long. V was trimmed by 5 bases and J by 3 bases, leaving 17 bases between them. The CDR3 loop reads CASSPRRGEVNQPQHF. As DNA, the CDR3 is TGTGCCAGCAGTCCAAGGCGGGGGGAGGTCAATCAGCCCCAGCATTTT.

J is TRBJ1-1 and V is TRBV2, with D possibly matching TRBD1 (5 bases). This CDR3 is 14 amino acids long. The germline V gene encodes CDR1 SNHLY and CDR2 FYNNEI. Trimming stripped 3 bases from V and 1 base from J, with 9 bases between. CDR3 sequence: CASSERQGNTEAFF. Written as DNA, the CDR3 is TGTGCCAGCAGTGAGAGGCAGGGGAACACTGAAGCTTTCTTT.

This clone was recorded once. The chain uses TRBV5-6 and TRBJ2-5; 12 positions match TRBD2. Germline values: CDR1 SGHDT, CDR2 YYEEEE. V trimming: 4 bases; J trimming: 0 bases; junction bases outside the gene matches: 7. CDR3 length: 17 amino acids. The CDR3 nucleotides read TGTGCCAGCAGCCCAGGGCTAGCGGGGGGGTACCAAGAGACCCAGTACTTC. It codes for CASSPGLAGGYQETQYF. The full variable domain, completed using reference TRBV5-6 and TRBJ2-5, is DAGVTQSPTHLIKTRGQQVTLRCSPKSGHDTVSWYQQALGQGPQFIFQYYEEEERQRGNFPDRFSGHQFPNYSSELNVNALLLGDSALYLCASSPGLAGGYQETQYFGPGTRLLVL.

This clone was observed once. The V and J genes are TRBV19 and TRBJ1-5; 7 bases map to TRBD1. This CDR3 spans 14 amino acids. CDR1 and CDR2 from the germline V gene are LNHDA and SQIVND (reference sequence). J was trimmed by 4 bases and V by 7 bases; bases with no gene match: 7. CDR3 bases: TGTGCCAGTAAGGTGGGACAGTCTAATCAGCCCCAGCATTTT. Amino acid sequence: CASKVGQSNQPQHF.

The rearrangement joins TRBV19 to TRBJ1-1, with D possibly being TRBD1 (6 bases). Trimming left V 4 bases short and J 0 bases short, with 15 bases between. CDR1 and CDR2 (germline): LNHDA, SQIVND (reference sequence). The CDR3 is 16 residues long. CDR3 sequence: CASSKKNRVLNTEAFF. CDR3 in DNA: TGTGCCAGTAGTAAAAAAAACAGGGTTTTGAACACTGAAGCTTTCTTT.

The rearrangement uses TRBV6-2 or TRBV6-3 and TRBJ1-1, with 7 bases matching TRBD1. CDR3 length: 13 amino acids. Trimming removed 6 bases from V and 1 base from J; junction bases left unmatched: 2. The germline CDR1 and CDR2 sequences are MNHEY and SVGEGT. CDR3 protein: CASSWTGNTEAFF. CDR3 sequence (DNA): TGTGCCAGCAGCTGGACAGGGAACACTGAAGCTTTCTTT.

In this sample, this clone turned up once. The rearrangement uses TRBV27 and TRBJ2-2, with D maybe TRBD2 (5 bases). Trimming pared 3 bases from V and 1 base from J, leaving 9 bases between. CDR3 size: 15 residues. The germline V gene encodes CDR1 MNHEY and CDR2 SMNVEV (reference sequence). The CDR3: CASSFLAGNTGELFF. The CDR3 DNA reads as TGTGCCAGCAGTTTTTTGGCGGGGAACACCGGGGAGCTGTTTTTT.

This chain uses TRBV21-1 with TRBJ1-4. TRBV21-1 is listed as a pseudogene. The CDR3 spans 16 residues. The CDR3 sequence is CASSKRSDSDREKLFF. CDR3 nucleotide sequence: TGTGCCAGCAGCAAGAGGTCAGATAGTGACCGGGAAAAACTGTTTTTT.

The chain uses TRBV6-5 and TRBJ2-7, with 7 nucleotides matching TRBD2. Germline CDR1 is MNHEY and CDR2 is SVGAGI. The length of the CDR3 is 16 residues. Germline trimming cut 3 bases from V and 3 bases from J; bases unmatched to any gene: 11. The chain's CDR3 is CASSYRLASGIYEQYF. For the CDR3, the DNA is TGTGCCAGCAGTTATCGACTGGCTAGCGGAATCTACGAGCAGTACTTC.

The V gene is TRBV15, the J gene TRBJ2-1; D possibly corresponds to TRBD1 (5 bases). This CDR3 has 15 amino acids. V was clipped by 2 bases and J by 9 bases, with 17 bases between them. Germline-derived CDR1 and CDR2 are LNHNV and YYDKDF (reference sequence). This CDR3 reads CATSRPRTTSGEQFF. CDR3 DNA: TGTGCCACCAGCAGACCGAGGACAACATCGGGTGAGCAGTTCTTC.

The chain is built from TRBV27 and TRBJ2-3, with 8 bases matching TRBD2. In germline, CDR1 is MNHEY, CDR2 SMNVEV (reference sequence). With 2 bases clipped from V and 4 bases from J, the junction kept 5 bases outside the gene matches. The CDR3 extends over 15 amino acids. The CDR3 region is CASSLAGGVADTQYF. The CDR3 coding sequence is TGTGCCAGCAGTTTAGCGGGGGGAGTAGCAGATACGCAGTATTTT.

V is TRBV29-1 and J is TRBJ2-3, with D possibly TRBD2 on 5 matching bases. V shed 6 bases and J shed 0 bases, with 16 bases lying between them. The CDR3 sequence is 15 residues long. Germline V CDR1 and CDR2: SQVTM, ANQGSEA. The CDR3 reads CSVNKGPGSTDTQYF. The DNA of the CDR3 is TGCAGCGTCAACAAAGGGCCGGGGAGCACAGATACGCAGTATTTT.

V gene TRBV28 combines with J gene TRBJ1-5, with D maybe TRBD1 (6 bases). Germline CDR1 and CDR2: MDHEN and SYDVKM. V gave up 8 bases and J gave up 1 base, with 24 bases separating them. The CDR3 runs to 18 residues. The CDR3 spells CASQPLGARARSNQPQHF. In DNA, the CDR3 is TGTGCCAGCCAACCCCTGGGGGCGCGAGCGAGGAGCAATCAGCCCCAGCATTTT.

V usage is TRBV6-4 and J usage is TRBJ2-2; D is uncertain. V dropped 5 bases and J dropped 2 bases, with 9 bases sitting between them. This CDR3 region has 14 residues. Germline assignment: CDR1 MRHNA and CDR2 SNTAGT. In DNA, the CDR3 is TGTGCCAGCAGTTTGACTTATAACACCGGGGAGCTGTTTTTT. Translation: CASSLTYNTGELFF.

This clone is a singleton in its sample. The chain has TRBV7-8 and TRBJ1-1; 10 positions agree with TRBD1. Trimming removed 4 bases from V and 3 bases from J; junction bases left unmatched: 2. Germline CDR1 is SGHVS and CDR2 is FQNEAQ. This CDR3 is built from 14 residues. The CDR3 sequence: CASSYGTGDTEAFF. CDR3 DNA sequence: TGTGCCAGCAGCTATGGGACAGGGGACACTGAAGCTTTCTTT.

In nucleotides, the CDR3 is TGCGCCAGCAGCCAAGCGGGTAACAGGGCGACAGATACGCAGTATTTT. The encoded protein is CASSQAGNRATDTQYF. The gene calls are TRBV4-1 and TRBJ2-3, with D possibly TRBD1 on 6 matching bases. V lost 1 base and J 3 bases, leaving 14 bases between the germline ends. This CDR3 contains 16 residues. Germline CDR1 MGHRA, CDR2 YSYEKL.